Listed here are 13 T cell receptor beta chains from one sample, sequenced in a study of T-cell reconstitution after alpha-beta-depleted transplantation in children. Unique molecular identifiers were incorporated when the TCRbeta library was constructed. TCRdb re-analysed the PCR reads in MiXCR, keeping a single row per CDR3 protein. In the table there are some 300,000 distinct CDR3 sequences, 10% of which are singletons. This specimen was PBMCs, taken before TCRalphabeta/CD19-depleted stem cell transplant. The origin of the receptors is a boy younger than two with acute myeloid leukemia, due to receive a stem cell transplant.

This clonotype was observed at least ten times. The chain joins TRBV10-3 to TRBJ2-3; 7 nucleotides line up with TRBD2. V was pared by 2 bases and J by 1 base, with 0 bases of the junction left unmatched. This CDR3 region has 14 residues. CDR1 is ENHRY and CDR2 is SYGVKD in the germline V gene. The CDR3 here is CAISETSGTDTQYF. The CDR3 DNA reads TGTGCCATCAGTGAGACTAGCGGCACAGATACGCAGTATTTT.

The rearrangement links TRBV11-3 to TRBJ2-1, with a possible D match to TRBD2 (6 bases). Germline values: CDR1 SGHNT, CDR2 YENEEA. Trimming took 4 bases from V and 4 from J, leaving 8 bases between them. This CDR3 contains 13 residues. CDR3 loop: CASSSGAYNEQFF. Written as DNA, the CDR3 is TGTGCCAGCAGCTCGGGAGCTTACAATGAGCAGTTCTTC.

Details on this clonotype: Possible read error: a much larger clone is one base away. The chain joins TRBV11-1 to TRBJ2-3, with 10 bases aligning to TRBD2. This CDR3 contains 17 residues. Germline loops: CDR1 SGHAT, CDR2 FQDESV (reference sequence). V was clipped by 8 bases and J by 7 bases; unmatched bases: 18. CDR3: CASHRGYGAGGKNTQYF. In DNA, the CDR3 is TGTGCCAGCCACCGCGGGTATGGAGCGGGAGGGAAAAATACGCAGTATTTT.

This clonotype was counted only a few times. The rearrangement uses TRBV6-5 and TRBJ2-2; D unclear. Trimming took 2 bases from V and 0 from J, leaving 7 bases between them. The CDR3 is 15 amino acids. CDR1 is MNHEY and CDR2 is SVGAGI in the germline V gene. CDR3 region: CASSYRTANTGELFF. The CDR3 DNA follows: TGTGCCAGCAGTTACAGGACGGCGAACACCGGGGAGCTGTTTTTT.

This clonotype has at least ten counts. The rearrangement joins TRBV25-1 to TRBJ1-6; D uncertain. The V gene's germline CDR1 is MGHDK and CDR2 SYGVNS. Trimming stripped 6 bases from V and 4 bases from J, with 13 bases between. The CDR3 covers 15 residues. The CDR3 loop is CASRGPLDYNSPLHF. CDR3 nucleotide sequence: TGTGCCAGCAGAGGACCTCTGGATTATAATTCACCCCTCCACTTT.

This clonotype showed up just a few times. The chain combines TRBV19 with TRBJ2-7, with D tentatively TRBD2 (6 bases). CDR1 LNHDA and CDR2 SQIVND come from the germline V gene (reference sequence). Trimming took 11 bases from V and 6 from J, leaving 17 bases between them. The CDR3 loop spans 12 amino acids. The CDR3 region has the DNA TGTGCCGGGGGGACTTCATCGTCCGAGCAGTACTTC. Translated, it gives CAGGTSSSEQYF.

In its sample, this clonotype was seen many times. The V and J genes are TRBV30 and TRBJ2-7, with D maybe TRBD1 (5 bases). CDR1 and CDR2 (germline): GTSNPN, SVGIG (reference sequence). The ends were cut back, 3 bases at V and 4 bases at J, with 13 bases in the middle. CDR3 length: 13 amino acids. The CDR3 loop reads CAWRGVWVYEQYF. The CDR3 DNA reads TGTGCCTGGAGAGGGGTCTGGGTTTACGAGCAGTACTTC. Using reference TRBV30 and TRBJ2-7 for the parts outside the CDR3, the full variable domain is SQTIHQWPATLVQPVGSPLSLECTVEGTSNPNLYWYRQAAGRGLQLLFYSVGIGQISSEVPQNLSASRPQDRQFILSSKKLLLSDSGFYLCAWRGVWVYEQYFGPGTRLTVT.

This clonotype was counted many times. The gene calls are TRBV28 and TRBJ1-1; D is undetermined. This CDR3 has 14 residues. CDR1 MDHEN and CDR2 SYDVKM come from the germline V gene. Between the trimmed V and J ends, which lost 3 bases and 0 bases, there was a span of 8 bases. The CDR3, as DNA: TGTGCCAGCAGTTTGTCCCAGTTGAACACTGAAGCTTTCTTT. As protein: CASSLSQLNTEAFF.

There are many counts of this clonotype. One end of the junction varies from germline; a read error may be responsible. The chain uses TRBV5-4 and TRBJ2-5; D is unclear. The CDR3 is 13 residues long. The germline gives CDR1 SGHNT, CDR2 YYREEE (reference sequence). The CDR3, as DNA: TGTGCCAGCAACTTGGCCCAACAAGAGACCCAGTACTTC. This sequence encodes CASNLAQQETQYF.

This clonotype was seen many times. This chain links TRBV4-2 with TRBJ2-7; the D is unclear. The V and J ends lost 4 bases and 2 bases respectively, with 9 bases between them. The CDR3 runs 13 residues. Germline assignment: CDR1 LGHNA and CDR2 YNFKEQ. The CDR3 spells CASSRAWAYEQYF. The CDR3 region has the DNA TGTGCCAGCAGCCGAGCATGGGCCTACGAGCAGTACTTC.

This clonotype was detected ten times or more. This chain uses TRBV6-2 or TRBV6-3 with TRBJ1-1; D not resolved. Between the trimmed V and J ends, which lost 6 bases and 3 bases, there was a span of 11 bases. Germline CDR1 is MNHEY and CDR2 is SVGEGT. There are 13 residues in the CDR3. CDR3 region: CASRLQIYTEAFF. The CDR3 DNA is TGTGCCAGCAGATTACAGATCTACACTGAAGCTTTCTTT.

The V and J genes are TRBV20-1 and TRBJ2-1; D remains unclear. V dropped 1 base and J dropped 0 bases, with 7 bases sitting between them. Germline V CDR1 and CDR2: DFQATT, SNEGSKA (reference sequence). The CDR3 spans 14 residues. The chain's CDR3 is CSARGVDSYNEQFF. In DNA, the CDR3 is TGCAGTGCTAGAGGGGTAGACTCCTACAATGAGCAGTTCTTC.

This CDR3 reads CASSLGSGRAWETQYF. CDR3 nucleotide sequence: TGTGCCAGCAGCTTAGGTAGCGGGAGGGCCTGGGAGACCCAGTACTTC. The chain links TRBV7-2 to TRBJ2-5; 11 bases align to TRBD2. J gave up 5 bases and V 1 base, and 6 bases lay outside the gene matches. Germline V gene data show CDR1 as SGHTA and CDR2 as FQGNSA. The CDR3 sequence is 16 residues long.